This T cell receptor (beta chain) was retrieved from a study of patients and donors after allogeneic stem cell transplantation. At least ten counts were recorded for this clonotype. CDR1 LNHDA and CDR2 SQIVND come from the germline V gene (reference sequence). The CDR3 length is 15 residues. The germline V and J ends were trimmed by 1 base and 1 base, with 10 bases remaining between them. One entry per CDR3 protein, called by TCRdb with MiXCR from the RT-PCR reads. Counted here are about 31,000 distinct CDR3 sequences, approximately 6.3% occurring once; the ten biggest clones make up just under 35%. Sample: blood, either unsorted or a sorted T cell fraction (not recorded which). This chain connects TRBV19 to TRBJ1-1; tentatively, D is TRBD1 (5 bases). The clonotype comes from a human donor who was either an allogeneic HSCT recipient or a stem cell or donor lymphocyte infusion donor (not recorded which). It is not recorded whose cells these are; they may come from a transplant donor. CDR3 nucleotides: TGTGCCAGTAGTATAGGCGCAGGGTCGAACACTGAAGCTTTCTTT. Amino acids: CASSIGAGSNTEAFF.